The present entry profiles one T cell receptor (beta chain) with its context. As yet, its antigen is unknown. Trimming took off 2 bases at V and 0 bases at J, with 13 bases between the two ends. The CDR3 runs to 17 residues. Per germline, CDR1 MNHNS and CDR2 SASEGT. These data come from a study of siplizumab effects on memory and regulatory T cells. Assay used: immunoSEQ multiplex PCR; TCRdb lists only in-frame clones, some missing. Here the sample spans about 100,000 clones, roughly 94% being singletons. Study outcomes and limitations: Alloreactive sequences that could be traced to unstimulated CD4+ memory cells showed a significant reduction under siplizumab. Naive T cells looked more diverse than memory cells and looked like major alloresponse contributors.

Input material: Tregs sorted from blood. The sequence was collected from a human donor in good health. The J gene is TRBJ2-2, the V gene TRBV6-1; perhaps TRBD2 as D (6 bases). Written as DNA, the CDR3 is TGTGCCAGCAGTGAATTGGTCGGGAGCACGAACACCGGGGAGCTGTTTTTT. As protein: CASSELVGSTNTGELFF.